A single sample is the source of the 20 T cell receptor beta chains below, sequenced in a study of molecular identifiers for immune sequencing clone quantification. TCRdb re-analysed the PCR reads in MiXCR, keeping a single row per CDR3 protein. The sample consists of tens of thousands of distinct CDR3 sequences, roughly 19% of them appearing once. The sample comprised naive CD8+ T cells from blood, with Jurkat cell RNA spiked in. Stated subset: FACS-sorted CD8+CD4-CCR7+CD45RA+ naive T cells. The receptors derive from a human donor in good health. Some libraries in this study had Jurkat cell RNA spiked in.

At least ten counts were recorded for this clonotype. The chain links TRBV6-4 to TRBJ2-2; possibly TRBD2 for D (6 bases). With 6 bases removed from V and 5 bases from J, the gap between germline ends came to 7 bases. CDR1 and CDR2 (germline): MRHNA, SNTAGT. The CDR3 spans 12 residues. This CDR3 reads CASRGLTGELFF. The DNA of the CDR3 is TGTGCCAGCAGAGGACTAACCGGGGAGCTGTTTTTT.

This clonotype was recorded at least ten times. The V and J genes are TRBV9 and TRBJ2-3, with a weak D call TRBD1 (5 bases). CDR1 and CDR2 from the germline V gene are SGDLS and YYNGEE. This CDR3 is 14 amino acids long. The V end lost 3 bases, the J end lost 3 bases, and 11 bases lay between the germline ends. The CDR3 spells CASSGGFWTDTQYF. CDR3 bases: TGTGCCAGCAGCGGGGGCTTTTGGACAGATACGCAGTATTTT.

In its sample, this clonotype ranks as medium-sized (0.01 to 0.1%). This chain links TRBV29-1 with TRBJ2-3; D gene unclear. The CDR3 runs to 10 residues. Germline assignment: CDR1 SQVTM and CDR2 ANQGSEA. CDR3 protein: CSATGDTQYF. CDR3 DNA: TGCAGTGCGACCGGAGATACGCAGTATTTT.

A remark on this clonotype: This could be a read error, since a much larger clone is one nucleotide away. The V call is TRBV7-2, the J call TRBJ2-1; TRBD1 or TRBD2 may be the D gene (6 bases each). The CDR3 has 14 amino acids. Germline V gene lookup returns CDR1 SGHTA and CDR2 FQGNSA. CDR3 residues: CASSFGGPINEQSF. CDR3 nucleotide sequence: TGTGCCAGCAGCTTTGGGGGGCCTATTAATGAGCAGTCCTTC. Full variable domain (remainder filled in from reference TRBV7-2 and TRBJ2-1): GAGVSQSPSNKVTEKGKDVELRCDPISGHTALYWYRQSLGQGLEFLIYFQGNSAPDKSGLPSDRFSAERTGGSVSTLTIQRTQQEDSAVYLCASSFGGPINEQSFGPGTRLTVL.

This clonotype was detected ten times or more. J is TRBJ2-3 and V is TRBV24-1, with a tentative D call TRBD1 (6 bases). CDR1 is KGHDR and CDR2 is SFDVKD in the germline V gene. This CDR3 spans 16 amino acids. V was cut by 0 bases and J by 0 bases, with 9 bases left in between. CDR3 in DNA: TGTGCCACCAGTGATTTGCAGGGGAGTAGCACAGATACGCAGTATTTT. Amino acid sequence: CATSDLQGSSTDTQYF.

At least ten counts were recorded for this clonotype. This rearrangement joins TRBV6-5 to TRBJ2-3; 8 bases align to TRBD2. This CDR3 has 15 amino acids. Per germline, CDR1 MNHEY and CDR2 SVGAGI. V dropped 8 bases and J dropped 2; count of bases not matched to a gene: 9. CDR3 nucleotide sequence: TGTGCCAGCCGTTTGTCAGCGGGGGACACAGATACGCAGTATTTT. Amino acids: CASRLSAGDTDTQYF.

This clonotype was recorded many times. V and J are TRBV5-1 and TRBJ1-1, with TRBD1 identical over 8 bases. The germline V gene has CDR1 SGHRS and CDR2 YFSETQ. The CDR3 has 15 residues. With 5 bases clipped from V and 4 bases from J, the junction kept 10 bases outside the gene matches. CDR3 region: CASRDSGGGGTEAFF. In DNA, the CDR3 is TGCGCCAGCAGGGACTCAGGGGGCGGGGGCACTGAAGCTTTCTTT.

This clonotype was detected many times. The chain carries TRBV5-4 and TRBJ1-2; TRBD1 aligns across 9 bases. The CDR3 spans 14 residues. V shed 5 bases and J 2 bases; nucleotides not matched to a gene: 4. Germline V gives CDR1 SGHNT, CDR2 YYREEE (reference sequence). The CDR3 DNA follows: TGTGCCAGCAGGCGGACAGGGGCAAACTATGGCTACACCTTC. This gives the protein CASRRTGANYGYTF.

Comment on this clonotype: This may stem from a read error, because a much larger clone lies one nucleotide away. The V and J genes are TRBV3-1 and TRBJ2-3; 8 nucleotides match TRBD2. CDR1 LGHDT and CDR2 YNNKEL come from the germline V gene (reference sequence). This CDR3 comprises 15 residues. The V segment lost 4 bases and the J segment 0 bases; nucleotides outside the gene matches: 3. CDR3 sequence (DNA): TGTGCCAGCAGCCCGACTAGCGCAAGCACAGATACGCAGTATTTT. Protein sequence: CASSPTSASTDTQYF.

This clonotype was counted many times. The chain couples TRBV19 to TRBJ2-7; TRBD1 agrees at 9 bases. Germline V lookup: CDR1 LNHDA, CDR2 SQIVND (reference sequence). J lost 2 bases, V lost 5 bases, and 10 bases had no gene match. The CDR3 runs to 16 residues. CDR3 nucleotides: TGTGCCAGTAGTCCGACAGGGGGGTACACCGCCTACGAGCAGTACTTC. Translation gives CASSPTGGYTAYEQYF.

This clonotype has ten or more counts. CDR3 sequence: CASSQDSSGQPTGELFF. DNA for the CDR3: TGCGCCAGCAGCCAAGATTCAAGCGGGCAACCCACCGGGGAGCTGTTTTTT. The chain employs TRBV4-3 and TRBJ2-2, with D possibly being TRBD2 (6 bases). Germline CDR1 LGHNA, CDR2 YSLEER. The CDR3 is 17 residues long. The germline V and J ends were trimmed by 0 bases and 4 bases, with 15 bases remaining between them.

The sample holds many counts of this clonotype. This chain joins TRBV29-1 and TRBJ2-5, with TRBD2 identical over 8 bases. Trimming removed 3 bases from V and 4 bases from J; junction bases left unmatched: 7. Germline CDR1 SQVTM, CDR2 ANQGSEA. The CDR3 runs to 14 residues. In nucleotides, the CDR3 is TGCAGCGTTGAGGGTAGCGGGATCGGAGAGACCCAGTACTTC. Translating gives CSVEGSGIGETQYF.

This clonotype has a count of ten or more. In DNA form, the CDR3 reads TGTGCCAGCAGCTTAGCATCTAGCGGGAGTCATGAGCAGTTCTTC. It yields the protein CASSLASSGSHEQFF. The chain combines TRBV7-9 with TRBJ2-1; 10 bases are shared with TRBD2. The CDR3 has 15 residues. Germline CDR1 and CDR2: SEHNR and FQNEAQ (reference sequence). V was pared by 0 bases and J by 8 bases, with 4 bases of the junction left unmatched.

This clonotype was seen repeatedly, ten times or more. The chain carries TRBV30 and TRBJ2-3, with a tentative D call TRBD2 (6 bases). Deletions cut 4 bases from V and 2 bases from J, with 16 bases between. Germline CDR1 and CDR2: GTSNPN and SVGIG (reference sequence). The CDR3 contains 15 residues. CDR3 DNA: TGTGCCTGGACTGCAGGGACTCGTTTCACAGATACGCAGTATTTT. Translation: CAWTAGTRFTDTQYF.

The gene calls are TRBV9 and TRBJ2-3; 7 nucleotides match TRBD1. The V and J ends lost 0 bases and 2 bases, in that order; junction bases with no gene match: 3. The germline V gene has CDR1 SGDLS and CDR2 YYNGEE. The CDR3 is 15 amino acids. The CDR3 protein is CASSVDGTATDTQYF. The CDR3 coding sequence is TGTGCCAGCAGCGTAGATGGGACAGCCACAGATACGCAGTATTTT.

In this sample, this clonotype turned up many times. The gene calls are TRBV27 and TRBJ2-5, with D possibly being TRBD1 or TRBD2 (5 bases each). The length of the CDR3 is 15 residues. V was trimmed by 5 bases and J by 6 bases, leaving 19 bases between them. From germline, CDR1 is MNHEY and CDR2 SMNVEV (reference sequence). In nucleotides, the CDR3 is TGTGCCAGCAGTCCCGAGGGGTGGGCGAGAAAGACCCAGTACTTC. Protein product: CASSPEGWARKTQYF.

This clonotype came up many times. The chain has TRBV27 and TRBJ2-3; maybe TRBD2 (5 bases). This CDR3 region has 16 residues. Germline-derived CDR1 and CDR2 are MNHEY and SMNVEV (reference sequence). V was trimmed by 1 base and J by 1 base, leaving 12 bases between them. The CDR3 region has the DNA TGTGCCAGCAGTTTATTGGATAGCGCCGGCACAGATACGCAGTATTTT. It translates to CASSLLDSAGTDTQYF.

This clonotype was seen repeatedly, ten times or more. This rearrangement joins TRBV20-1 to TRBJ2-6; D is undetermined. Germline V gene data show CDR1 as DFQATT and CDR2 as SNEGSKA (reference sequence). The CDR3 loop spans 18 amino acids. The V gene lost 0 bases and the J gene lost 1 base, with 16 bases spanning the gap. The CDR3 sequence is CSARDRTAALSGANVLTF. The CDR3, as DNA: TGCAGTGCTAGAGATCGTACAGCTGCCCTTTCTGGGGCCAACGTCCTGACTTTC.

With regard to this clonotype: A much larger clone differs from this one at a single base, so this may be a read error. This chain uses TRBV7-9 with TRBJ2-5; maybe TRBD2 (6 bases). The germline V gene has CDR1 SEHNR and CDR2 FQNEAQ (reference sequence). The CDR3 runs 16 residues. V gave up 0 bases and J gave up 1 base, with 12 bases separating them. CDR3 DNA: TGTGCCAGCAGCTTAGCGAGGGGAGGTGCCCAAGAGACCCAGTACTTC. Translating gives CASSLARGGAQETQYF.

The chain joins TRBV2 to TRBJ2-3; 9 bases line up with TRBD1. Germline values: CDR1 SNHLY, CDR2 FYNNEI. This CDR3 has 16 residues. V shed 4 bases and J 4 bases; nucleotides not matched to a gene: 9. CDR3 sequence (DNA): TGTGCCAGCAGTGTTTTCTGGGACAGGGCCCCAGATACGCAGTATTTT. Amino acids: CASSVFWDRAPDTQYF.